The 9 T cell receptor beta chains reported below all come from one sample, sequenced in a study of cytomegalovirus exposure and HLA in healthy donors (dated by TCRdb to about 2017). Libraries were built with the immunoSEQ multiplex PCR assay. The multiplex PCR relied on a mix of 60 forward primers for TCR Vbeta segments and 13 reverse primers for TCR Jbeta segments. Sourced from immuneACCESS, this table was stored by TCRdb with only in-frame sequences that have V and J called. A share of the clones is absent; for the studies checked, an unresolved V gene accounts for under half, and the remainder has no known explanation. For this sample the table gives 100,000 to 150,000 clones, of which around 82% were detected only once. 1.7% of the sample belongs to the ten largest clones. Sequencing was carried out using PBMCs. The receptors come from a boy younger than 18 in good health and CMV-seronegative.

In DNA, the CDR3 is TGTGCCAGCTCACCAGATCAGTTTTTGGATACGCAGTATTTT. This codes for CASSPDQFLDTQYF. J is TRBJ2-3 and V is TRBV18; D gene uncertain. Germline V gene sequence: CDR1 KGHSH, CDR2 LQKENI. CDR3 size: 14 residues. V was trimmed by 2 bases and J by 6 bases, leaving 12 bases between them.

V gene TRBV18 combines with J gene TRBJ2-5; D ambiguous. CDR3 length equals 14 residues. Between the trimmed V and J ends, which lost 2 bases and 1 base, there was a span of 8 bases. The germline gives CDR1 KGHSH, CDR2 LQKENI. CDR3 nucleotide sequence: TGTGCCAGCTCACCAGGGCTCAGCCAAGAGACCCAGTACTTC. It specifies CASSPGLSQETQYF.

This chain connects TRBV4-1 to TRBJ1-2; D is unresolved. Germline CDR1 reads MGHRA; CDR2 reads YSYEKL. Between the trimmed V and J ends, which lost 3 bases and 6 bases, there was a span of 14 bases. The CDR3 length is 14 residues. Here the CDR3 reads CASSQETASNGYTF. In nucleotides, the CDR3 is TGCGCCAGCAGCCAGGAAACAGCTTCTAATGGCTACACCTTC.

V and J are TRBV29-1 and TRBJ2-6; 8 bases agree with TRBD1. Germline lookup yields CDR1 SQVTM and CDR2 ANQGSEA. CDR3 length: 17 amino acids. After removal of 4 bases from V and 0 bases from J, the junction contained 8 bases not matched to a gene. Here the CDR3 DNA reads TGCAGCGTTGGAGGACAGGGCGAGCGCTCTGGGGCCAACGTCCTGACTTTC. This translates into CSVGGQGERSGANVLTF.

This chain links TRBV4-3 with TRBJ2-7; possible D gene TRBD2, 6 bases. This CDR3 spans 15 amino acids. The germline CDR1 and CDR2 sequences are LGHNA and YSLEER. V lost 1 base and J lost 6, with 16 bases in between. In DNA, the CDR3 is TGCGCCAGCAGCCAAGGATTGGAGGGTGGGAGCGAGCAGTACTTC. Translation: CASSQGLEGGSEQYF.

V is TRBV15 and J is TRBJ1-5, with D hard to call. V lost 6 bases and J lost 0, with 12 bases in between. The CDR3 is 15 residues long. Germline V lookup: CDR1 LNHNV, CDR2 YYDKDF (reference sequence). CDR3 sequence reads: CATRRLSGSNQPQHF. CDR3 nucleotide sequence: TGTGCCACCAGGCGTCTGTCCGGTAGCAATCAGCCCCAGCATTTT.

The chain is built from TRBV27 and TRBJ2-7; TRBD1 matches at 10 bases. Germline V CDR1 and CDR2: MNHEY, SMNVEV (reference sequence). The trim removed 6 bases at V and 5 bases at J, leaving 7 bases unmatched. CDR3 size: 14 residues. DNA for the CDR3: TGTGCCAGCAGGATCGGGACAGGGGTCCACGAGCAGTACTTC. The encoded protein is CASRIGTGVHEQYF.

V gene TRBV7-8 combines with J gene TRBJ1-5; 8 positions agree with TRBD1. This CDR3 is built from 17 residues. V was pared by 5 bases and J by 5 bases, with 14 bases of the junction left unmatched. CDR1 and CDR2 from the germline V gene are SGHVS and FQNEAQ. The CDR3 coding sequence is TGTGCCAGCAGCCCTTACCTCTTAACAGGGGGTGATCAGCCCCAGCATTTT. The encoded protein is CASSPYLLTGGDQPQHF.

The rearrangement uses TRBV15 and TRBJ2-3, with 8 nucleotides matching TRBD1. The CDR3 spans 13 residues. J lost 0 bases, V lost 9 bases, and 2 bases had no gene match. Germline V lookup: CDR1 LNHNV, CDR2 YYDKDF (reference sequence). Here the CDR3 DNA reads TGTGCCACAGGACAGGGTAGCACAGATACGCAGTATTTT. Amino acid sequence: CATGQGSTDTQYF.